These 3 T cell receptor beta chains originate from one sample sequenced in a study of T cell responses to AZD1222 COVID-19 vaccine. Repertoires were generated with immunoSEQ multiplex PCR, while TCRdb's copy carries only in-frame clones and drops some. The table has 15,000 to 20,000 clones, roughly four fifths seen once. This sample comprised peripheral blood, obtained 28 days after the second AZD1222 dose. The receptor set was obtained from an adult who received the AZD1222 COVID-19 vaccine.

V is TRBV6-1 and J is TRBJ2-7; 8 nucleotides agree with TRBD2. V trimming: 2 bases; J trimming: 2 bases; junction bases outside the gene matches: 5. The CDR3 is 15 residues long. CDR1 is MNHNS, CDR2 SASEGT, per germline. The CDR3 sequence: CASSERRGGPYEQYF. DNA for the CDR3: TGTGCCAGCAGTGAACGGCGCGGGGGGCCCTACGAGCAGTACTTC.

The chain combines TRBV6-5 with TRBJ1-4; a possible D gene is TRBD1 (5 bases). This CDR3 contains 14 residues. CDR1 MNHEY and CDR2 SVGAGI come from the germline V gene. Trimming shortened V by 8 bases and J by 4 bases, and 14 bases separated the two germline ends. The CDR3 spells CASYRRGFNEKLFF. DNA of the CDR3: TGTGCCAGCTATAGGAGGGGCTTTAATGAAAAACTGTTTTTT.

The rearrangement uses TRBV6-5 and TRBJ2-7; 7 nucleotides match TRBD1. With V trimmed by 4 bases and J by 5 bases, 11 bases remained unmatched. Germline lookup yields CDR1 MNHEY and CDR2 SVGAGI. The length of the CDR3 is 15 residues. In DNA form, the CDR3 reads TGTGCCAGCAGTTCTACCGGGACAGAACTTGACGAGCAGTACTTC. Translation gives CASSSTGTELDEQYF.